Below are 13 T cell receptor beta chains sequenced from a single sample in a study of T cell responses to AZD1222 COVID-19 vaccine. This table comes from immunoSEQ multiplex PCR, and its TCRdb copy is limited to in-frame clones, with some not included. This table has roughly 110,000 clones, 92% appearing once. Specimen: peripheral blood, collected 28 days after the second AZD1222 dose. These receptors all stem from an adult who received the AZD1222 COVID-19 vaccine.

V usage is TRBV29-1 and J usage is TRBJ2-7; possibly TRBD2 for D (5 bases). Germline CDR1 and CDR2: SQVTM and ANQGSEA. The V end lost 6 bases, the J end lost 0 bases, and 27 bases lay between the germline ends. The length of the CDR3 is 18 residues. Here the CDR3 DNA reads TGCAGCGTGTCTTCAGGAGGCGGCCTCCTGCAAGACTCCTACGAGCAGTACTTC. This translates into CSVSSGGGLLQDSYEQYF.

This CDR3 reads CASSQYLKQSDTQYF. The CDR3 bases are TGTGCCAGCAGCCAATATCTTAAGCAGTCAGATACGCAGTATTTT. This rearrangement joins TRBV4-2 to TRBJ2-3; D gene ambiguous. This CDR3 region has 15 residues. V lost 2 bases and J 4 bases, leaving 13 bases between the germline ends. Germline V gene data show CDR1 as LGHNA and CDR2 as YNFKEQ.

Here the CDR3 reads CASSLFLGVGSNQPQHF. The CDR3 nucleotides read TGTGCCAGCAGTTTATTTCTGGGGGTAGGGAGCAATCAGCCCCAGCATTTT. The chain is built from TRBV28 and TRBJ1-5; weak D call: TRBD1 (5 bases). This CDR3 contains 17 residues. V was shortened by 1 base and J by 1 base, with 14 bases between the two germline ends. Per germline, CDR1 MDHEN and CDR2 SYDVKM.

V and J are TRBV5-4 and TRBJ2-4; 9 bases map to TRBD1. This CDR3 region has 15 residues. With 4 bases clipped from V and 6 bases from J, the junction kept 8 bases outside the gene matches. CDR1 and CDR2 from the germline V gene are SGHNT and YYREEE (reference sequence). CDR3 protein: CASSARDRATNIQYF. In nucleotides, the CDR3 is TGTGCCAGCAGCGCCCGGGACAGGGCTACAAACATTCAGTACTTC.

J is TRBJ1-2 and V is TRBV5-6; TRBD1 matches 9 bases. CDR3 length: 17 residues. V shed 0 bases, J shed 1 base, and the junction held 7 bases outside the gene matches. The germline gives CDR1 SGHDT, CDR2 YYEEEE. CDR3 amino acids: CASSLAGTGPLNYGYTF. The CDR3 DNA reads TGTGCCAGCAGCTTGGCCGGGACAGGGCCCCTTAACTATGGCTACACCTTC.

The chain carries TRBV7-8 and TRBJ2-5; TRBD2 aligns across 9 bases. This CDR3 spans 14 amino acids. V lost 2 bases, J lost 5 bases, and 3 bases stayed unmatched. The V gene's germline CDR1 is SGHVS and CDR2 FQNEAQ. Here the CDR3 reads CASSLRTSAETQYF. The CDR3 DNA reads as TGTGCCAGCAGCTTAAGGACTAGCGCGGAGACCCAGTACTTC. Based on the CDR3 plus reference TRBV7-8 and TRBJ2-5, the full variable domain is GAGVSQSPRYKVAKRGQDVALRCDPISGHVSLFWYQQALGQGPEFLTYFQNEAQLDKSGLPSDRFFAERPEGSVSTLKIQRTQQEDSAVYLCASSLRTSAETQYFGPGTRLLVL.

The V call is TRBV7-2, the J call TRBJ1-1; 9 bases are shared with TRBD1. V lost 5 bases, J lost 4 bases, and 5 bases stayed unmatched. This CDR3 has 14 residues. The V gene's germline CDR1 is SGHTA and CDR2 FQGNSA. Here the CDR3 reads CASSPDRGSTEAFF. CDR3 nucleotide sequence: TGTGCCAGCAGCCCGGACAGGGGTAGCACTGAAGCTTTCTTT.

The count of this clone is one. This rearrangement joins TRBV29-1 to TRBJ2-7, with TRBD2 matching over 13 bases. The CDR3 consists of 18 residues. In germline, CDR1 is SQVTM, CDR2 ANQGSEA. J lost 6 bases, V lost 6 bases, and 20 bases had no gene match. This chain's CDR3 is CSVSGGLAGIGRVGEQYF. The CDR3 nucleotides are TGCAGCGTCTCGGGGGGACTAGCGGGAATAGGGAGAGTGGGCGAGCAGTACTTC.

The CDR3 is CATAGFSPKGTEAFF. As DNA, the CDR3 is TGTGCCACCGCGGGCTTCTCGCCAAAAGGAACGGAAGCTTTCTTT. This chain uses TRBV19 with TRBJ1-1; D gene uncertain. From germline, CDR1 is LNHDA and CDR2 SQIVND (reference sequence). The CDR3 sequence is 15 residues long. Trimming stripped 10 bases from V and 8 bases from J, with 26 bases between.

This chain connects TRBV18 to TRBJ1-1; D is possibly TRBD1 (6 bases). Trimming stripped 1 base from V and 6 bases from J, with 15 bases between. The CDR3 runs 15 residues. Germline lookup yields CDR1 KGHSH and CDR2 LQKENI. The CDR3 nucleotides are TGTGCCAGCTCACCACAATGGGACACTACTTCTGAAGCTTTCTTT. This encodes CASSPQWDTTSEAFF.

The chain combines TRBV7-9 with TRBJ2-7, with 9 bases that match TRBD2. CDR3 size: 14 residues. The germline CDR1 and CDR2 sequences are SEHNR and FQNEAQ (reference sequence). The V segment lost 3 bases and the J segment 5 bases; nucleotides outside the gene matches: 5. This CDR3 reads CASSFRGLAHEQYF. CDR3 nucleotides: TGTGCCAGCAGCTTCCGGGGACTAGCCCACGAGCAGTACTTC.

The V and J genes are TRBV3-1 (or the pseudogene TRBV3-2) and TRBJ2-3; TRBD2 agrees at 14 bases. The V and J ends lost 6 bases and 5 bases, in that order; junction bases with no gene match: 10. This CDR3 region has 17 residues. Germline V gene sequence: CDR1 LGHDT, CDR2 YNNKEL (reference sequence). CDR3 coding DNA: TGTGCCAGCAGTCCACGGACTAGCGGGGGGACTGGAGATACGCAGTATTTT. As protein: CASSPRTSGGTGDTQYF.

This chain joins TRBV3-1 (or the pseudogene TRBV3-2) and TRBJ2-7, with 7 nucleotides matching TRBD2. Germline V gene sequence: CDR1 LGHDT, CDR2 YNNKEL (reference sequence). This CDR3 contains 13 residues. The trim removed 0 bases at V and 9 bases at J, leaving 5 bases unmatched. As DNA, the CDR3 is TGTGCCAGCAGCCAAGATGGGAGGGCGGTGCAGTACTTC. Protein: CASSQDGRAVQYF.